These 19 T cell receptor beta chains came from one sample sequenced in a study of blood T cell repertoires in COVID-19. Only in-frame clones appear in the TCRdb table, and some are missing; sequencing was by immunoSEQ multiplex PCR. Of about 350,000 clones in the sample, 87% were seen once. Sequenced: peripheral blood. These receptors all stem from a man under 40 with COVID-19, enrolled during active disease.

This clone was seen once. This chain links TRBV19 with TRBJ2-1; TRBD2 might be the D (6 bases). The V and J ends lost 5 bases and 6 bases respectively, with 14 bases between them. This CDR3 is 14 amino acids long. Germline V gene lookup returns CDR1 LNHDA and CDR2 SQIVND (reference sequence). In nucleotides, the CDR3 is TGTGCCAGTAGTCCCTTAACTAGCCCCAATGAGCAGTTCTTC. Translation gives CASSPLTSPNEQFF. The complete variable domain, with remaining parts taken from reference TRBV19 and TRBJ2-1, reads DGGITQSPKYLFRKEGQNVTLSCEQNLNHDAMYWYRQDPGQGLRLIYYSQIVNDFQKGDIAEGYSVSREKKESFPLTVTSAQKNPTAFYLCASSPLTSPNEQFFGPGTRLTVL.

This rearrangement joins TRBV12-3 or TRBV12-4 to TRBJ2-5, with 8 bases lining up with TRBD1. With 6 bases clipped from V and 4 bases from J, the junction kept 4 bases outside the gene matches. The CDR3 totals 13 residues. CDR3 sequence reads: CASRLTGVETQYF. The DNA for the CDR3 is TGTGCCAGCAGATTGACAGGGGTAGAGACCCAGTACTTC.

The genes are TRBV18 and TRBJ1-1; tentative D call: TRBD1 (5 bases). Germline CDR1 KGHSH, CDR2 LQKENI. Trimming pared 2 bases from V and 4 bases from J, leaving 11 bases between. The length of the CDR3 is 14 residues. The CDR3 DNA reads as TGTGCCAGCTCACCAGGGGCACCGTTCACTGAAGCTTTCTTT. It specifies CASSPGAPFTEAFF.

The chain recombines TRBV2 with TRBJ1-3, with D unclear. CDR1 is SNHLY and CDR2 is FYNNEI in the germline V gene. This CDR3 has 13 amino acids. Trimming left V 2 bases short and J 0 bases short, with 2 bases between. This CDR3 is CASSEYSGNTIYF. The CDR3 DNA sequence: TGTGCCAGCAGTGAATACTCTGGAAACACCATATATTTT.

The rearrangement joins TRBV18 to TRBJ2-5; 7 bases fit TRBD1. With V trimmed by 4 bases and J by 3 bases, 2 bases remained unmatched. The CDR3 loop spans 13 amino acids. Germline-derived CDR1 and CDR2 are KGHSH and LQKENI. The CDR3 reads CASSRGQEETQYF. CDR3 DNA sequence: TGTGCCAGCTCACGAGGACAGGAAGAGACCCAGTACTTC.

The chain uses TRBV7-9 and TRBJ2-5; 8 bases agree with TRBD2. The trim removed 7 bases at V and 4 bases at J, leaving 8 bases unmatched. Germline CDR1 and CDR2: SEHNR and FQNEAQ (reference sequence). The CDR3 totals 14 residues. The CDR3 DNA is TGTGCCAGCACCCGTCGAAGCGGGGGAGAGACCCAGTACTTC. It encodes CASTRRSGGETQYF. Variable domain in full (rest from reference TRBV7-9 and TRBJ2-5): DTGVSQNPRHKITKRGQNVTFRCDPISEHNRLYWYRQTLGQGPEFLTYFQNEAQLEKSRLLSDRFSAERPKGSFSTLEIQRTEQGDSAMYLCASTRRSGGETQYFGPGTRLLVL.

This chain uses TRBV9 with TRBJ2-5, with 11 nucleotides matching TRBD2. V shed 0 bases and J 5 bases; nucleotides not matched to a gene: 9. The CDR3 spans 17 residues. Germline V gene sequence: CDR1 SGDLS, CDR2 YYNGEE. The CDR3 spells CASSVVPLAGGGETQYF. The CDR3 DNA is TGTGCCAGCAGCGTAGTCCCCCTAGCGGGAGGTGGTGAGACCCAGTACTTC. Full variable domain (rest looked up from reference TRBV9 and TRBJ2-5): DSGVTQTPKHLITATGQRVTLRCSPRSGDLSVYWYQQSLDQGLQFLIQYYNGEERAKGNILERFSAQQFPDLHSELNLSSLELGDSALYFCASSVVPLAGGGETQYFGPGTRLLVL.

The CDR3 sequence: CASSYGTSIEQYF. Here the CDR3 DNA reads TGTGCCAGCAGTTACGGGACTAGTATCGAGCAGTACTTC. The chain carries TRBV6-2 or TRBV6-3 and TRBJ2-7; TRBD2 agrees at 8 bases. After removal of 2 bases from V and 6 bases from J, the junction contained 3 bases not matched to a gene. Germline V gene sequence: CDR1 MNHEY, CDR2 SVGEGT. The CDR3 is made up of 13 amino acids.

V and J are TRBV24-1 and TRBJ2-1; D not certain. CDR1 and CDR2 from the germline V gene are KGHDR and SFDVKD. V lost 9 bases, J lost 4 bases, and 6 bases lay in between. This CDR3 has 11 amino acids. The CDR3 coding sequence is TGTGCCACCCAGAAATACAATGAGCAGTTCTTC. This gives the protein CATQKYNEQFF.

This clone was recorded only once. This chain links TRBV5-4 with TRBJ2-1; no firm D call. This CDR3 spans 13 amino acids. Germline values: CDR1 SGHNT, CDR2 YYREEE (reference sequence). The V end was cut by 0 bases, the J end by 14 bases, with 15 bases between. The CDR3 sequence: CASSLAEQVEEFF. Written as DNA, the CDR3 is TGTGCCAGCAGCTTGGCCGAACAAGTCGAGGAGTTCTTC.

The CDR3 bases are TGTGCCACCAGCAGAGACCACCCCGCTAGCGTCGAAGGTGAGCAGTTCTTC. Translating it yields CATSRDHPASVEGEQFF. V usage is TRBV15 and J usage is TRBJ2-1, with a possible D match to TRBD2 (6 bases). V gave up 0 bases and J gave up 9 bases, with 21 bases separating them. From germline, CDR1 is LNHNV and CDR2 YYDKDF (reference sequence). This CDR3 spans 17 amino acids.

This chain joins TRBV7-2 and TRBJ2-3; 8 bases map to TRBD1. The ends lost 5 bases at V and 7 bases at J; junction bases unmatched: 11. The CDR3 length is 15 residues. Germline CDR1 and CDR2: SGHTA and FQGNSA. This CDR3 is CASSPHGQGGNTQYF. In nucleotides, the CDR3 is TGTGCCAGCAGCCCACATGGACAGGGTGGGAATACGCAGTATTTT.

The V gene is TRBV6-2 or TRBV6-3, the J gene TRBJ2-2, with a possible D match to TRBD2 (6 bases). With 5 bases removed from V and 5 bases from J, the gap between germline ends came to 12 bases. There are 14 residues in the CDR3. CDR1 and CDR2 (germline): MNHEY, SVGEGT. CDR3 in amino acids: CASSPGGKTGELFF. CDR3 in DNA: TGTGCCAGCAGTCCGGGCGGGAAAACCGGGGAGCTGTTTTTT.

This clone was detected only once. The V call is TRBV3-1 (or the pseudogene TRBV3-2), the J call TRBJ2-5, with 10 nucleotides matching TRBD2. The CDR3 extends over 17 amino acids. Germline lookup yields CDR1 LGHDT and CDR2 YNNKEL (reference sequence). Trimming removed 0 bases from V and 1 base from J; junction bases left unmatched: 5. CDR3 nucleotide sequence: TGTGCCAGCAGCCAAGATCTAGCGGGGGAAATCCAAGAGACCCAGTACTTC. Protein: CASSQDLAGEIQETQYF.

Comments on this clone: The junction does not match germline at one end; this may be a read error. The J gene is TRBJ1-1, the V gene TRBV4-3, with D hard to call. The germline V gene encodes CDR1 LGHNA and CDR2 YSLEER. CDR3 size: 12 residues. The CDR3 sequence: CASSRIENQFSF. The CDR3, as DNA: TGCGCCAGCAGCCGAATAGAGAATCAATTCTCCTTT.

This chain uses TRBV5-1 with TRBJ2-7, with a tentative D call TRBD2 (5 bases). The CDR3 covers 16 residues. Germline V gives CDR1 SGHRS, CDR2 YFSETQ. The V gene lost 4 bases and the J gene lost 3 bases, with 20 bases spanning the gap. CDR3 nucleotide sequence: TGCGCCAGCAGCCGGGGAGCCGGCCCCGAGGGCTACGAGCAGTACTTC. Translated: CASSRGAGPEGYEQYF.

This clone has more than one count but fewer than ten. The chain is built from TRBV2 and TRBJ1-5, with 10 bases identical to TRBD1. Germline V lookup: CDR1 SNHLY, CDR2 FYNNEI. This CDR3 comprises 14 residues. With 1 base clipped from V and 6 bases from J, the junction kept 0 bases outside the gene matches. The CDR3 nucleotides read TGTGCCAGCAGTGAAGGGACAGGGGGTCAGCCCCAGCATTTT. This codes for CASSEGTGGQPQHF. The full variable domain, its missing parts supplied by reference TRBV2 and TRBJ1-5, is EPEVTQTPSHQVTQMGQEVILRCVPISNHLYFYWYRQILGQKVEFLVSFYNNEISEKSEIFDDQFSVERPDGSNFTLKIRSTKLEDSAMYFCASSEGTGGQPQHFGDGTRLSIL.

Here the CDR3 DNA reads TGCGCCAGCAGCGCTGACAGTAACTATGGCTACACCTTC. Protein sequence: CASSADSNYGYTF. The chain recombines TRBV5-1 with TRBJ1-2, with a tentative D call TRBD1 (5 bases). The CDR3 extends over 13 amino acids. V was cut by 4 bases and J by 1 base, with 8 bases left in between. Germline CDR1 reads SGHRS; CDR2 reads YFSETQ.

The rearrangement links TRBV13 to TRBJ1-1; D is unresolved. The length of the CDR3 is 14 residues. Germline-derived CDR1 and CDR2 are PRHDT and FYEKMQ (reference sequence). The germline V and J ends were trimmed by 3 bases and 1 base, with 9 bases remaining between them. The CDR3 protein is CASSFSGGNTEAFF. The CDR3, as DNA: TGTGCCAGCAGCTTTAGCGGAGGGAACACTGAAGCTTTCTTT. Supplemented by reference TRBV13 and TRBJ1-1, the full variable domain reads AAGVIQSPRHLIKEKRETATLKCYPIPRHDTVYWYQQGPGQDPQFLISFYEKMQSDKGSIPDRFSAQQFSDYHSELNMSSLELGDSALYFCASSFSGGNTEAFFGQGTRLTVV.